These 18 T cell receptor beta chains share one sample of origin, sequenced in a study of identical twins. MiXCR was run by TCRdb on the 5' RACE reads, yielding one entry per CDR3 protein. The sample shows a few hundred thousand distinct CDR3 sequences, approximately 9.1% of them seen only once. The specimen was naive T cells sorted from blood. These receptors were collected from a woman between 45 and 60 years old in good health.

The chain couples TRBV5-1 to TRBJ2-1; a weak D match, TRBD2 (7 bases). Germline CDR1 SGHRS, CDR2 YFSETQ. The V gene lost 4 bases and the J gene lost 6 bases, with 14 bases spanning the gap. This CDR3 has 14 residues. CDR3 sequence: CASSVEGGCNEQFF. DNA of the CDR3: TGCGCCAGCAGCGTGGAGGGGGGGTGCAATGAGCAGTTCTTC.

This chain joins TRBV12-3 or TRBV12-4 and TRBJ2-1; 14 positions match TRBD2. V lost 7 bases to trimming and J lost 9 bases; unmatched junction nucleotides: 8. This CDR3 spans 15 amino acids. CDR3 in amino acids: CASKRLAGGKGEQFF. The CDR3 coding sequence is TGTGCCAGCAAGAGACTAGCGGGAGGGAAAGGTGAGCAGTTCTTC.

This clonotype was observed at least ten times. V usage is TRBV6-5 and J usage is TRBJ2-1, with unresolved D. The CDR3 contains 13 residues. Germline CDR1 and CDR2: MNHEY and SVGAGI. The V and J ends lost 0 bases and 3 bases respectively, with 3 bases between them. In DNA form, the CDR3 reads TGTGCCAGCAGTTACTCTTACTACAATGAGCAGTTCTTC. Its protein product is CASSYSYYNEQFF.

The gene calls are TRBV12-3 or TRBV12-4 and TRBJ1-2; no definite D call. V lost 3 bases and J lost 6, with 11 bases in between. The CDR3 extends over 13 amino acids. The CDR3 here is CASSLRQRDGYTF. The CDR3 DNA sequence: TGTGCCAGCAGTTTGCGGCAGAGGGATGGCTACACCTTC.

The table lists this clonotype with a few counts. The chain carries TRBV4-1 and TRBJ2-3; 7 bases agree with TRBD1. Unmatched junction bases numbered 8, after V lost 2 bases and J lost 9 bases. The CDR3 extends over 14 amino acids. Germline CDR1 and CDR2: MGHRA and YSYEKL. CDR3 sequence reads: CASSQRSTGETQYF. CDR3 sequence (DNA): TGCGCCAGCAGCCAAAGAAGCACAGGGGAAACGCAGTATTTT.

This clonotype was counted at least ten times. This chain uses TRBV3-1 with TRBJ1-5; a possible D gene is TRBD1 (6 bases). V was shortened by 3 bases and J by 0 bases, with 12 bases between the two germline ends. Germline V gene lookup returns CDR1 LGHDT and CDR2 YNNKEL (reference sequence). The CDR3 length is 16 residues. The CDR3 bases are TGTGCCAGCAGCCAGGGGACAATGGATAGCAATCAGCCCCAGCATTTT. Translation gives CASSQGTMDSNQPQHF. The full variable domain, rest sourced from reference TRBV3-1 and TRBJ1-5, is DTAVSQTPKYLVTQMGNDKSIKCEQNLGHDTMYWYKQDSKKFLKIMFSYNNKELIINETVPNRFSPKSPDKAHLNLHINSLELGDSAVYFCASSQGTMDSNQPQHFGDGTRLSIL.

This clonotype was counted between two and nine times. This chain connects TRBV29-1 to TRBJ1-1; 8 bases map to TRBD1. The CDR3 sequence is 14 residues long. The V segment lost 5 bases and the J segment 5 bases; nucleotides outside the gene matches: 10. The germline V gene has CDR1 SQVTM and CDR2 ANQGSEA. The CDR3 spells CSVSTGGSRTEAFF. In DNA, the CDR3 is TGCAGCGTTTCTACAGGGGGAAGTAGGACTGAAGCTTTCTTT.

The chain links TRBV5-1 to TRBJ2-6, with D maybe TRBD2 (6 bases). CDR1 is SGHRS and CDR2 is YFSETQ in the germline V gene. The CDR3 is 20 amino acids. V lost 0 bases to trimming and J lost 0 bases, with 19 bases between them. The CDR3 here is CASSLGDFETPLSGANVLTF. CDR3 bases: TGCGCCAGCAGCTTGGGGGACTTCGAGACTCCCCTCTCTGGGGCCAACGTCCTGACTTTC.

This clonotype was counted between two and nine times. The V and J genes are TRBV6-1 and TRBJ2-4, with D perhaps TRBD2 (6 bases). V lost 8 bases, J lost 5 bases, and 19 bases lay in between. Germline V gives CDR1 MNHNS, CDR2 SASEGT. The CDR3 sequence is 15 residues long. CDR3 in DNA: TGTGCCAGCCCCTCCAGGGACGGGGGAGAAAACATTCAGTACTTC. This encodes CASPSRDGGENIQYF.

In its sample, this clonotype was seen many times. The chain links TRBV5-1 to TRBJ1-2, with D tentatively TRBD1 (5 bases). V gave up 0 bases and J gave up 4 bases, with 13 bases separating them. Germline V gives CDR1 SGHRS, CDR2 YFSETQ. CDR3 length: 15 residues. CDR3 in amino acids: CASSLGGRDIYGYTF. DNA of the CDR3: TGCGCCAGCAGCTTGGGGGGCCGAGACATCTATGGCTACACCTTC.

This clonotype was seen repeatedly, ten times or more. CDR3 sequence: CASTPGGPTDTQYF. CDR3 DNA sequence: TGTGCCAGCACCCCCGGGGGCCCCACAGATACGCAGTATTTT. The rearrangement joins TRBV28 to TRBJ2-3; D possibly matches TRBD1 or TRBD2 (6 bases each). This CDR3 spans 14 amino acids. Germline V gene lookup returns CDR1 MDHEN and CDR2 SYDVKM. Trimming left V 7 bases short and J 2 bases short, with 13 bases between.

The chain links TRBV3-1 to TRBJ2-5; 8 nucleotides match TRBD1. Germline V gene sequence: CDR1 LGHDT, CDR2 YNNKEL (reference sequence). The CDR3 loop spans 13 amino acids. Trimming at V came to 5 bases and at J to 4 bases, leaving 3 bases not matched to a gene. This chain's CDR3 is CASSLTGAETQYF. The CDR3 DNA follows: TGTGCCAGCAGCTTGACAGGGGCAGAGACCCAGTACTTC.

V gene TRBV10-2 combines with J gene TRBJ2-2; maybe TRBD1 (7 bases). This CDR3 spans 15 amino acids. Deletions cut 6 bases from V and 4 bases from J, with 15 bases between. In germline, CDR1 is WSHSY, CDR2 SAAADI. The CDR3 nucleotides are TGCGCCAGCAGAGGAGGAGGGGGCGCCACCGGGGAGCTGTTTTTT. Its translation is CASRGGGGATGELFF.

This clonotype has at least ten counts. The V gene is TRBV12-3 or TRBV12-4, the J gene TRBJ2-7; the D is unclear. The CDR3 is made up of 13 amino acids. Between the trimmed V and J ends, which lost 7 bases and 3 bases, there was a span of 13 bases. The CDR3 DNA is TGTGCCAGCACGAACGTCTTCGGCTACGAGCAGTACTTC. Its protein product is CASTNVFGYEQYF.

This clonotype was detected a few times. The V call is TRBV7-9, the J call TRBJ2-4; a weak D match, TRBD2 (5 bases). Germline-derived CDR1 and CDR2 are SEHNR and FQNEAQ (reference sequence). CDR3 length equals 17 residues. With 5 bases removed from V and 0 bases from J, the gap between germline ends came to 17 bases. The CDR3 coding sequence is TGTGCCAGCAGCCCCTCCGGGGAGCCACTAGCCAAAAACATTCAGTACTTC. Protein sequence: CASSPSGEPLAKNIQYF.

The rearrangement links TRBV19 to TRBJ1-2; weak D call: TRBD1 (6 bases). V was pared by 9 bases and J by 7 bases, with 9 bases between. The germline CDR1 and CDR2 sequences are LNHDA and SQIVND (reference sequence). This CDR3 has 10 amino acids. CDR3 residues: CARGGGGYTF. CDR3 DNA: TGTGCCAGAGGGGGGGGTGGCTACACCTTC.

Only a few counts were recorded for this clonotype. The gene calls are TRBV6-4 and TRBJ2-3, with 8 bases matching TRBD2. With V trimmed by 8 bases and J by 3 bases, 7 bases remained unmatched. CDR3 size: 14 residues. The germline CDR1 and CDR2 sequences are MRHNA and SNTAGT. CDR3 residues: CASGDSGITDTQYF. The DNA for the CDR3 is TGTGCCAGCGGGGATAGCGGGATAACAGATACGCAGTATTTT.

The rearrangement links TRBV5-1 to TRBJ2-1; TRBD2 matches at 7 bases. V lost 5 bases to trimming and J lost 9 bases; unmatched junction nucleotides: 14. Germline values: CDR1 SGHRS, CDR2 YFSETQ. The CDR3 extends over 15 amino acids. The CDR3 protein is CASRTGGSSTSEQFF. The CDR3 coding sequence is TGCGCCAGCAGGACCGGGGGGTCATCTACTTCTGAGCAGTTCTTC. Supplemented by reference TRBV5-1 and TRBJ2-1, the full variable domain reads KAGVTQTPRYLIKTRGQQVTLSCSPISGHRSVSWYQQTPGQGLQFLFEYFSETQRNKGNFPGRFSGRQFSNSRSEMNVSTLELGDSALYLCASRTGGSSTSEQFFGPGTRLTVL.